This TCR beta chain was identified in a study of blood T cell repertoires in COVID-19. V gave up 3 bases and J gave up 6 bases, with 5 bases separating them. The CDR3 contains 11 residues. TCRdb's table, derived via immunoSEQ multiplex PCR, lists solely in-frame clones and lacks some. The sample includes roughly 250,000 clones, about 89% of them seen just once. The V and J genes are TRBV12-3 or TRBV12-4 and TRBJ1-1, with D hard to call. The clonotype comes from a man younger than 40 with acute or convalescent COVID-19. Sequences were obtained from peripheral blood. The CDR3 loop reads CASSFSAEAFF. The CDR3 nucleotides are TGTGCCAGCAGTTTCTCGGCTGAAGCTTTCTTT.